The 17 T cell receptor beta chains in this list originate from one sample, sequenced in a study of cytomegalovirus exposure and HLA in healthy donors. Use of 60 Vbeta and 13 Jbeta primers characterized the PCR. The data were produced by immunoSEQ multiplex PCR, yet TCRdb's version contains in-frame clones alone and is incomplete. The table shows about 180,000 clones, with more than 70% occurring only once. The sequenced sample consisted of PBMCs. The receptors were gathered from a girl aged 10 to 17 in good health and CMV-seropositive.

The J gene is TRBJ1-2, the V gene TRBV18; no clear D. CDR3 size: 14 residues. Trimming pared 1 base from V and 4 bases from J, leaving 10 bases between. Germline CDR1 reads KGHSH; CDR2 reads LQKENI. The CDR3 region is CASSPRNSGYGYTF. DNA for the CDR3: TGTGCCAGCTCACCACGTAACAGCGGCTATGGCTACACCTTC. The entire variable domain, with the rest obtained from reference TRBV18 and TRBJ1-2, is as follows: NAGVMQNPRHLVRRRGQEARLRCSPMKGHSHVYWYRQLPEEGLKFMVYLQKENIIDESGMPKERFSAEFPKEGPSILRIQQVVRGDSAAYFCASSPRNSGYGYTFGSGTRLTVV.

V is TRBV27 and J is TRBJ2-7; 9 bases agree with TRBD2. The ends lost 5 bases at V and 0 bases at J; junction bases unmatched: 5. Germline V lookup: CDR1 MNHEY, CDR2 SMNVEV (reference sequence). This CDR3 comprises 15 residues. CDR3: CASSTKREDSYEQYF. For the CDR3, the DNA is TGTGCCAGCAGTACCAAGCGGGAGGACTCCTACGAGCAGTACTTC.

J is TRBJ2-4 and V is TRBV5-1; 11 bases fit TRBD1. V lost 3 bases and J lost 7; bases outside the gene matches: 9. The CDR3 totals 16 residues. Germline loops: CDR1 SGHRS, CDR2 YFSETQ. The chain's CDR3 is CASSSGSGTGGNIQYF. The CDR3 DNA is TGCGCCAGCAGCTCCGGCTCCGGGACAGGGGGGAACATTCAGTACTTC.

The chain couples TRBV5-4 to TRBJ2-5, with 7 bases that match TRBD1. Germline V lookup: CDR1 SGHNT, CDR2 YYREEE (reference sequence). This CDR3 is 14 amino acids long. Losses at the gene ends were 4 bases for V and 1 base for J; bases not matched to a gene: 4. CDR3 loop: CASSGRQGQETQYF. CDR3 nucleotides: TGTGCCAGCAGCGGTAGACAGGGCCAAGAGACCCAGTACTTC.

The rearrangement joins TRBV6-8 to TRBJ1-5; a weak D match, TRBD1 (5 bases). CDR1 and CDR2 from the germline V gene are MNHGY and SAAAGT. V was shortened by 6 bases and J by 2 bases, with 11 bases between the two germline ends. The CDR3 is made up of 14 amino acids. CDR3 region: CASRPGDCNQPQHF. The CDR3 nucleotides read TGTGCCAGCAGACCGGGGGATTGCAATCAGCCCCAGCATTTT.

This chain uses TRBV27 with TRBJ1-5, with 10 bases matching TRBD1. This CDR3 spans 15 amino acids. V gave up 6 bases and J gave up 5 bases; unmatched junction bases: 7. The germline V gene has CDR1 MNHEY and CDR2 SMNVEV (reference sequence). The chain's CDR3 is CASSGGQGKYQPQHF. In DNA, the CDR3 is TGTGCCAGCAGCGGGGGACAGGGGAAATATCAGCCCCAGCATTTT.

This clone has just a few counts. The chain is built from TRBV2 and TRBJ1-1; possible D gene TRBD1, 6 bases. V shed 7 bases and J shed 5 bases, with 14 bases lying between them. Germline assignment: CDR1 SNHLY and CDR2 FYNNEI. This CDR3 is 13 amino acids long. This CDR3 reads CASTGGGRTEAFF. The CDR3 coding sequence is TGTGCCAGCACCGGGGGGGGGCGAACTGAAGCTTTCTTT.

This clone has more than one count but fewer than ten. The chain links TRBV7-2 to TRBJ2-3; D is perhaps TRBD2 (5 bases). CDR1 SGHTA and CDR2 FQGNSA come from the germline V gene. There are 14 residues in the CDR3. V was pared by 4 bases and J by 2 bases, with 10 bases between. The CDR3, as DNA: TGTGCCAGCAGCTCGGGATTTAACACAGATACGCAGTATTTT. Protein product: CASSSGFNTDTQYF.

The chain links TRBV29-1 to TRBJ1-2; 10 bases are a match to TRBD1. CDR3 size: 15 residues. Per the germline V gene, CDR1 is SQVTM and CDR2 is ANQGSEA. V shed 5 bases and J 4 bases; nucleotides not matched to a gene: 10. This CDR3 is CSVTQTGGASYGYTF. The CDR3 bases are TGCAGCGTTACCCAGACAGGGGGCGCCTCCTATGGCTACACCTTC. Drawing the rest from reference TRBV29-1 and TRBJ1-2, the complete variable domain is SAVISQKPSRDICQRGTSLTIQCQVDSQVTMMFWYRQQPGQSLTLIATANQGSEATYESGFVIDKFPISRPNLTFSTLTVSNMSPEDSSIYLCSVTQTGGASYGYTFGSGTRLTVV.

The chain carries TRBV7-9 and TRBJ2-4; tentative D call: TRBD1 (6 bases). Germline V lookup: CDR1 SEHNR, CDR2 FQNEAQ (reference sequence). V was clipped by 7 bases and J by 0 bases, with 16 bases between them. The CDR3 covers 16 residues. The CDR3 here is CASTNPGQIAKNIQYF. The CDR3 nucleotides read TGTGCCAGCACCAACCCAGGACAGATAGCCAAAAACATTCAGTACTTC.

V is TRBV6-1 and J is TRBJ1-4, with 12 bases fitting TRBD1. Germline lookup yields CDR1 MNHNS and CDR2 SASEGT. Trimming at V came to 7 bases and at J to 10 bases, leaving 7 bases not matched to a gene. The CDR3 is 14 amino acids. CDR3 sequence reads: CASMWGTGGGKLFF. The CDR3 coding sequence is TGTGCCAGCATGTGGGGGACAGGGGGCGGAAAACTGTTTTTT.

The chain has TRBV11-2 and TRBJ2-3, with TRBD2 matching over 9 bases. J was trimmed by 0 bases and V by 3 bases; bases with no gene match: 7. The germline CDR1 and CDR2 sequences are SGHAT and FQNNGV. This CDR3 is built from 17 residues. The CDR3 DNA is TGTGCCAGCAGCTTCGTCAGCGGGAGGCCTAGCACAGATACGCAGTATTTT. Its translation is CASSFVSGRPSTDTQYF.

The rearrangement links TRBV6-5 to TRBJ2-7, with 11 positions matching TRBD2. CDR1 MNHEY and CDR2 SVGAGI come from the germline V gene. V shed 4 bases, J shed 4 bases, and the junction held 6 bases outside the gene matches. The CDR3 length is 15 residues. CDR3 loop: CASSFGTSGDYEQYF. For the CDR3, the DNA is TGTGCCAGCAGTTTTGGGACTAGCGGCGATTACGAGCAGTACTTC.

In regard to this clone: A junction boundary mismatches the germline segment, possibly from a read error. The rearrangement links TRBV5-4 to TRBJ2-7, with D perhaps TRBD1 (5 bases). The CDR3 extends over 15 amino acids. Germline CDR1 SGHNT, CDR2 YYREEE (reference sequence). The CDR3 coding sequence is TGTACCAGCAGCTTGGAGAACAGGATTACCTACGAGCAGTACTTC. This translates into CTSSLENRITYEQYF.

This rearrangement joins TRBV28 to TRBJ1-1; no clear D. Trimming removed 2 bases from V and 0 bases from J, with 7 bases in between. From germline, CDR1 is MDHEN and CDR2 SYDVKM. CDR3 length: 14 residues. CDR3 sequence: CASSLGRLNTEAFF. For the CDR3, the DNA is TGTGCCAGCAGTTTAGGCAGGCTGAACACTGAAGCTTTCTTT.

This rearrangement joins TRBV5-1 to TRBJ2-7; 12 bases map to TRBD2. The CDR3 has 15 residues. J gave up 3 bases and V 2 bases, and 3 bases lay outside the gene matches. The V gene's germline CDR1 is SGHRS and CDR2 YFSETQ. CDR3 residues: CASSLTSGRIYEQYF. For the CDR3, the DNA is TGCGCCAGCAGCTTAACTAGCGGGAGGATCTACGAGCAGTACTTC.

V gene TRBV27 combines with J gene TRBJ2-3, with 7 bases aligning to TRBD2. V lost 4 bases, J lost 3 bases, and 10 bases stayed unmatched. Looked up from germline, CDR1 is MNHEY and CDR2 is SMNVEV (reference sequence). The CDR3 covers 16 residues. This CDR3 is CASSSIAGDATDTQYF. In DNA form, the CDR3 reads TGTGCCAGCAGTTCGATAGCGGGCGACGCTACAGATACGCAGTATTTT.